Detailed here is one TCR beta chain. Methods used by the authors: Researchers report that nucleated cell counts were estimated from reference gene primer amplification. Produced via immunoSEQ multiplex PCR; TCRdb's table is partial and in-frame only. Clonal size and the V and J genes are those of that table, whereas D and trimming came from the DNA. In the table there are tens of thousands of clones, 70% to 85% of which are singletons. These data belong to a study of blood T cell repertoires in COVID-19. Study-level information: Samples taken during acute and convalescent COVID-19 were collected in the United States, Italy and Spain. PBMCs, B-cell-depleted T cells, or T cells provided the cDNA or gDNA that made up the material.

This TCR came from a human donor in a cohort sampled during active COVID-19. The sample consisted of peripheral blood.

This CDR3 is CASSYATGEHRELFF. The CDR3 DNA reads as TGTGCCAGCAGTTACGCGACAGGGGAGCATAGGGAGCTGTTTTTT. The chain joins TRBV6-5 to TRBJ2-2, with 8 bases fitting TRBD1. The CDR3 has 15 residues. Per the germline V gene, CDR1 is MNHEY and CDR2 is SVGAGI. The V segment lost 2 bases and the J segment 9 bases; nucleotides outside the gene matches: 8.